A selection of T cell receptor beta chains follows, all from one sample in a study of STAT5B mutations in CD4+ large granular lymphocyte leukemia. The repertoire was sequenced with immunoSEQ multiplex PCR; TCRdb's copy has only in-frame clones and lacks some. The sample lists 25,000 to 30,000 clones, approximately 81% occurring once. Specimen: CD4+ T cells from blood buffy coats. Receptors originate from a human donor in good health. CDR3s include the opening cysteine and the closing phenylalanine or tryptophan. A D gene is named only where the DNA matches it firmly. Size is stated for part of the rows, as once, few or many counts, or as a class when the clone is expanded.

>TRBJ1-6|NA|NA|TRBV6-1
TGTGCCAGCAGTGAAGTAGGCGGGCGACACTTT
CASSEVGGRHF
>TRBJ2-2|once|NA|TRBV19
TGTGCCAGTAGTATCCGGCGGGCTAACACCGGGGAGCTGTTTTTT
CASSIRRANTGELFF
>TRBJ1-4|few|NA|TRBV4-3
TGCGCCAGCAGCCAAGATTCCCAGGGAAGTGAAAAACTGTTTTTT
CASSQDSQGSEKLFF
>TRBJ2-5|NA|NA|TRBV7-2
TGTGCCAGCAGCTTAGTGGGAGCCCCCCCGGGAGAGACCCAGTACTTC
CASSLVGAPPGETQYF
>TRBJ2-3|NA|NA|TRBV18
TGTGCCAGCTCACTTCAGAGCACAGATACGCAGTATTTT
CASSLQSTDTQYF
>TRBJ1-2|NA|TRBD1|TRBV6-1
TGTGCCAGCAGTGAAAACGGCGGGCAGGGGGCTTCTAATGGCTACACCTTC
CASSENGGQGASNGYTF
>TRBJ1-1|NA|TRBD1|TRBV27
TGTGCCAGCAGAGGGACAGCGAACACTGAAGCTTTCTTT
CASRGTANTEAFF
>TRBJ2-2|NA|NA|TRBV6-5
TGTGCCAGCAAACGACAGGCTCTGACCGGGGAGCTGTTTTTT
CASKRQALTGELFF
>TRBJ1-6|NA|NA|TRBV5-6
TGTGCCAGCAGCCTCAGAGACATCTATAATTCACCCCTCCACTTT
CASSLRDIYNSPLHF
>TRBJ1-1|few|NA|TRBV2
TGTGCCAGCAGTGGTTGGAACACTGAAGCTTTCTTT
CASSGWNTEAFF
>TRBJ2-7|NA|NA|TRBV6-5
TGTGCCAGCAGTTACTTGGAGTACTACGAGCAGTACTTC
CASSYLEYYEQYF
>TRBJ2-7|once|NA|TRBV5-1
TGCGCCAGCAGCTCGTCGACCTACGAGCAGTACTTC
CASSSSTYEQYF
>TRBJ2-1|NA|NA|TRBV2
TGTGCCAGCTCTGGTCACGCGTTCAATGAGCAGTTCTTC
CASSGHAFNEQFF
>TRBJ1-4|NA|NA|TRBV2
TGTGCCAGCAAGGGTAATCGAGGGATCGGGAGAAATGAAAAACTGTTTTTT
CASKGNRGIGRNEKLFF
>TRBJ2-7|NA|NA|TRBV6-5
TGTGCCAGCAGTTACTCGGCCCAGGGCCCCTCCGAGCAGTACTTC
CASSYSAQGPSEQYF
>TRBJ2-1|NA|NA|TRBV7-2
TGTGCCAGCAGCTTAGCCAGATACAATGAGCAGTTCTTC
CASSLARYNEQFF
>TRBJ2-2|NA|TRBD2|TRBV7-7
TGTGCCAGCAGCTTAGGAGGACTAGCGGGGAACACCGGGGAGCTGTTTTTT
CASSLGGLAGNTGELFF
>TRBJ2-7|NA|NA|TRBV6-5
TGTGCCAGCAGCCGAGGGGAGCCCACACGATACGAGCAGTACTTC
CASSRGEPTRYEQYF
>TRBJ2-7|NA|NA|TRBV7-2
TGTGCCAGCAGCTTAGTCGGCAGGGAGGCCACCTACGAGCAGTACTTC
CASSLVGREATYEQYF
>TRBJ2-2|NA|NA|TRBV11-2
TGTGCCAGCAGGAAAAAGAGGGGGAACACCGGGGAGCTGTTTTTT
CASRKKRGNTGELFF
>TRBJ1-5|NA|NA|TRBV10-2
TGCGCCAGCATTCAGTCGGCTTATAGCAATCAGCCCCAGCATTTT
CASIQSAYSNQPQHF
>TRBJ1-5|once|TRBD1|TRBV27
TGTGCCAGCAGTCTCTTTAAGGGGGCAGGGGGAAACCAGCCCCAGCATTTT
CASSLFKGAGGNQPQHF
>TRBJ2-3|NA|NA|TRBV5-6
TGTGCCAGCAGCTTGGTTTACAGACCGATCACAGATACGCAGTATTTT
CASSLVYRPITDTQYF
>TRBJ2-1|NA|NA|TRBV28
TGTGCCAGAATGGGGGGACAGAACAATGAGCAGTTCTTC
CARMGGQNNEQFF
>TRBJ2-4|once|NA|TRBV19
TGTGCCAGTAGCCAAAGTGGGGCGGAGGGGCTGGTAGCCAAAAACATTCAGTACTTC
CASSQSGAEGLVAKNIQYF
>TRBJ1-1|NA|TRBD1|TRBV5-6
TGTGCCAGCAGCCCCCAAAGGAGGGACAGGGGCACTGAAGCTTTCTTT
CASSPQRRDRGTEAFF
>TRBJ2-5|NA|NA|TRBV5-4
TGTGCCAGCAGCCTAGCTGGTCCAGGGATAGAGACCCAGTACTTC
CASSLAGPGIETQYF
>TRBJ1-4|NA|NA|TRBV6-4
TGTGCCAGCAGTGACATCGGCATACCGACTAAAGGGAGGGAGCAAAAACTGTTTTTT
CASSDIGIPTKGREQKLFF
>TRBJ1-1|NA|TRBD1|TRBV19
TGTGCCAGTAGTCCTCAGACAGGGTTGATTGAAGCTTTCTTT
CASSPQTGLIEAFF
>TRBJ2-1|NA|TRBD2|TRBV19
TGTGCCAGTAGTATGGTCAAGCGGGGGGGCAGAAGAAATGAGCAGTTCTTC
CASSMVKRGGRRNEQFF
>TRBJ2-3|NA|TRBD2|TRBV2
TGTGCCAGCAGTGAAACTAGCGGGGGGGGCCAATTAAGGGATACGCAGTATTTT
CASSETSGGGQLRDTQYF
>TRBJ1-3|NA|NA|TRBV7-6
TGTGCCAGCAGCTTAGGAGGCGGAGTATACCGAAACACCATATATTTT
CASSLGGGVYRNTIYF
>TRBJ2-5|NA|TRBD2|TRBV7-2
TGTGCCAGCAGTCTAAGGCGGGAGAGGGAGACCCAGTACTTC
CASSLRRERETQYF
>TRBJ2-3|NA|NA|TRBV6-4
TGTGCCAGCGGGGCGGGACACACAGATACGCAGTATTTT
CASGAGHTDTQYF
>TRBJ2-3|NA|NA|TRBV28
TGTGCCAGCAGTTCACAGGGTATTGGGACAGATACGCAGTATTTT
CASSSQGIGTDTQYF
>TRBJ1-2|NA|NA|TRBV7-3
TGTGCCAGCAGCTTAGGGGGCGGTGGCTACACCTTC
CASSLGGGGYTF
>TRBJ2-5|once|NA|TRBV11-2
TGTGCCAGCAGCCCCGTTCCCCGTAGGGAGACCCAGTACTTC
CASSPVPRRETQYF
>TRBJ2-5|NA|TRBD2|TRBV18
TGTGCCAGCTCACGCGGGACTAGCGTTTTGGGAGAGACCCAGTACTTC
CASSRGTSVLGETQYF
>TRBJ1-2|NA|NA|TRBV19
TGTGCCAGTAGCACGACTGTGAGCTATGGCTACACCTTC
CASSTTVSYGYTF
>TRBJ1-3|NA|TRBD1|TRBV9
TGTGCCAGCAGCGTAAAAGGGGGCGAATTTAGCACTGGAAACACCATATATTTT
CASSVKGGEFSTGNTIYF
>TRBJ1-2|NA|NA|TRBV28
TGTGCCAGCAATTTGGGGACCGGGGGCTATGGCTACACCTTC
CASNLGTGGYGYTF
>TRBJ1-2|NA|NA|TRBV5-4
TGTGCCAGCAGCTTGAAGGGAGCAAAGGGCAACTATGGCTACACCTTC
CASSLKGAKGNYGYTF
>TRBJ2-5|NA|TRBD1|TRBV19
TGTGCCAGTAGTCCCGACCCTACAGGGGGCGGTGAGACCCAGTACTTC
CASSPDPTGGGETQYF
>TRBJ2-5|NA|TRBD1|TRBV7-6
TGTGCCAGCAGCAGAGGGGGCTCAATCCAAGAGACCCAGTACTTC
CASSRGGSIQETQYF
>TRBJ2-2|NA|NA|TRBV14
TGTGCCAGCAGCCATTTTCAGGGAGGAACCGGGGAGCTGTTTTTT
CASSHFQGGTGELFF
>TRBJ1-1|NA|NA|TRBV9
TGTGCCAGCAGCGTAGGGCAGGGAACCCGTAGGGCTTTCTTT
CASSVGQGTRRAFF
>TRBJ1-1|NA|NA|TRBV7-6
TGTGCCAGCAGCCCGGAGCGTTTGGACACTGAAGCTTTCTTT
CASSPERLDTEAFF
>TRBJ2-3|NA|NA|TRBV7-6
TGTGCCAGCAGCTTAAGCCAGTGGAGGGCAGATACGCAGTATTTT
CASSLSQWRADTQYF
>TRBJ2-1|NA|NA|TRBV4-1
TGCGCCAGCAGCTTTTTGAGCTCCTACAATGAGCAGTTCTTC
CASSFLSSYNEQFF
>TRBJ1-3|NA|NA|TRBV7-8
TGTGCCAGCAGCTTAAATGACAGGTCTGGAAACACCATATATTTT
CASSLNDRSGNTIYF
>TRBJ2-5|NA|NA|TRBV7-7
TGTGCTAGCAGCCCGATGCCCGGGGCCCAAGAGACCCAGTACTTC
CASSPMPGAQETQYF